This T cell receptor beta chain was observed in a study of CD8+ T cells in alopecia areata. The wider study: Treated patients swallowed 5 to 10 mg of oral tofacitinib twice daily. Tofacitinib treatment spanned 6 to 18 months, with 6 months off drug afterward. Study-level results: A great number of expanded lesional clones endured in scalp and blood during tofacitinib.

Comments on this clone: Its antigen is not known.

RNA, once extracted, was reverse transcribed into cDNA for use as the sequencing template. Using immunoSEQ multiplex PCR, the repertoire was profiled, and TCRdb retains in-frame clones only, with some absent. The sample holds 150,000 to 200,000 clones, roughly 50% seen once. As to treatment: oral pan-JAK inhibitor, 5-10 mg twice daily. Alopecia areata patients had lesional scalp punch biopsies and peripheral blood taken from them. The CDR3 is 11 amino acids. Trimming took 5 bases from V and 8 from J, leaving 7 bases between them. CDR1 and CDR2 (germline): SGHRS, YFSETQ. The chain joins TRBV5-1 to TRBJ2-2; D call uncertain. The TCR originated in a human donor with alopecia areata. Sequencing used CD4+ T cells sorted from blood, obtained at approximately week 56, from a patient treated with tofacitinib. The CDR3 sequence: CASRGSGELFF. The CDR3 DNA reads TGCGCCAGCAGAGGCTCGGGGGAGCTGTTTTTT. Supplemented by reference TRBV5-1 and TRBJ2-2, the full variable domain reads KAGVTQTPRYLIKTRGQQVTLSCSPISGHRSVSWYQQTPGQGLQFLFEYFSETQRNKGNFPGRFSGRQFSNSRSEMNVSTLELGDSALYLCASRGSGELFFGEGSRLTVL.